The 28 T cell receptor beta chains reported below all come from one sample, sequenced in a study of blood T cell repertoires in COVID-19. Profiled with immunoSEQ multiplex PCR; TCRdb holds only in-frame clones, not every one. Of over 200,000 clones listed, roughly 89% are singletons. Input material: PBMCs or T cells enriched from blood (not recorded which). These TCRs come from a middle-aged man who had recovered from COVID-19.

CDR3 amino acids: CASISQGGIQYF. For the CDR3, the DNA is TGTGCCAGCATCAGTCAGGGTGGCATTCAGTACTTC. This chain joins TRBV5-5 and TRBJ2-4; the D gene is possibly TRBD1 (5 bases). The CDR3 extends over 12 amino acids. Germline V gene sequence: CDR1 SGHKS, CDR2 YYEKEE (reference sequence). Trimming pared 6 bases from V and 9 bases from J, leaving 13 bases between.

The V and J genes are TRBV7-2 and TRBJ1-1; a weak D match, TRBD1 (5 bases). Germline CDR1 SGHTA, CDR2 FQGNSA. The CDR3 has 17 amino acids. Trimming pared 2 bases from V and 0 bases from J, leaving 16 bases between. CDR3 residues: CASSLTLMTVMNTEAFF. CDR3 in DNA: TGTGCCAGCAGCTTAACACTGATGACAGTTATGAACACTGAAGCTTTCTTT.

The chain carries TRBV19 and TRBJ1-2; perhaps TRBD1 as D (5 bases). The CDR3 totals 14 residues. Germline V gene sequence: CDR1 LNHDA, CDR2 SQIVND (reference sequence). Trimming left V 0 bases short and J 8 bases short, with 13 bases between. In nucleotides, the CDR3 is TGTGCCAGTAGTATAGAGGGGCGTACGGCCGGCTACACCTTC. It encodes CASSIEGRTAGYTF.

This clone has only a few counts. V and J are TRBV2 and TRBJ2-7; D might be TRBD1 (5 bases). The CDR3 has 12 residues. Germline CDR1 reads SNHLY; CDR2 reads FYNNEI. With 5 bases removed from V and 3 bases from J, the gap between germline ends came to 8 bases. Written as DNA, the CDR3 is TGTGCCAGCAGTAAGGACATCTACGAGCAGTACTTC. Its protein product is CASSKDIYEQYF.

The genes are TRBV7-3 and TRBJ1-5, with D unclear. The CDR3 is 13 residues long. Per germline, CDR1 SGHTA and CDR2 FQGTGA. V was cut by 0 bases and J by 3 bases, with 3 bases left in between. CDR3 amino acids: CASSLTINQPQHF. Written as DNA, the CDR3 is TGTGCCAGCAGCTTAACCATCAATCAGCCCCAGCATTTT.

This chain connects TRBV27 to TRBJ2-3; TRBD2 might be the D (5 bases). Germline CDR1 is MNHEY and CDR2 is SMNVEV (reference sequence). With 6 bases removed from V and 1 base from J, the gap between germline ends came to 14 bases. The CDR3 loop spans 15 amino acids. The CDR3 DNA follows: TGTGCCAGCAGCCAGTCAGTCGGGGGCACAGATACGCAGTATTTT. Translated: CASSQSVGGTDTQYF.

The V gene is TRBV3-1 (or the pseudogene TRBV3-2), the J gene TRBJ1-2, with D uncertain. The CDR3 has 14 residues. V was clipped by 1 base and J by 6 bases, with 12 bases between them. The germline V gene encodes CDR1 LGHDT and CDR2 YNNKEL (reference sequence). The CDR3, as DNA: TGTGCCAGCAGCCAAGTCTCCGTGGGCGATGGCTACACCTTC. Translation gives CASSQVSVGDGYTF.

The rearrangement joins TRBV19 to TRBJ2-3, with 7 nucleotides matching TRBD2. The CDR3 has 15 residues. Germline V gene lookup returns CDR1 LNHDA and CDR2 SQIVND (reference sequence). J was trimmed by 2 bases and V by 6 bases; bases with no gene match: 8. The CDR3 region is CASSLSGTITDTQYF. In DNA form, the CDR3 reads TGTGCCAGTAGCCTGAGCGGGACCATCACAGATACGCAGTATTTT.

The V call is TRBV29-1, the J call TRBJ2-5, with a weak D call TRBD1 (6 bases). The germline gives CDR1 SQVTM, CDR2 ANQGSEA. Trimming removed 1 base at V and 2 bases at J, with 11 bases between. The CDR3 has 14 amino acids. The CDR3 nucleotides read TGCAGCGTTGAAGTGGGGGCCTCTCAAGAGACCCAGTACTTC. Translated: CSVEVGASQETQYF. Full variable domain (missing parts from reference TRBV29-1 and TRBJ2-5): SAVISQKPSRDICQRGTSLTIQCQVDSQVTMMFWYRQQPGQSLTLIATANQGSEATYESGFVIDKFPISRPNLTFSTLTVSNMSPEDSSIYLCSVEVGASQETQYFGPGTRLLVL.

The CDR3: CASSPVAKTSGNEQFF. In DNA form, the CDR3 reads TGTGCCAGCAGCCCCGTTGCTAAGACTAGTGGGAATGAGCAGTTCTTC. The chain employs TRBV11-3 and TRBJ2-1; D is possibly TRBD2 (6 bases). The CDR3 is made up of 16 amino acids. From germline, CDR1 is SGHNT and CDR2 YENEEA. Trimming removed 5 bases from V and 7 bases from J, with 21 bases in between.

The chain links TRBV18 to TRBJ2-7, with TRBD1 as a possible D gene (5 bases). From germline, CDR1 is KGHSH and CDR2 LQKENI. This CDR3 contains 14 residues. Trimming left V 4 bases short and J 2 bases short, with 12 bases between. The CDR3 protein is CASSLSQQAYEQYF. The CDR3, as DNA: TGTGCCAGCTCACTATCCCAACAGGCCTACGAGCAGTACTTC.

The rearrangement uses TRBV13 and TRBJ2-3, with D possibly matching TRBD2 (6 bases). The germline V gene encodes CDR1 PRHDT and CDR2 FYEKMQ (reference sequence). Between the trimmed V and J ends, which lost 0 bases and 6 bases, there was a span of 13 bases. The CDR3 extends over 15 amino acids. CDR3: CASSLGTGLADTQYF. CDR3 nucleotides: TGTGCCAGCAGCTTAGGGACGGGACTGGCGGATACGCAGTATTTT.

This clone was observed a few times. The chain combines TRBV18 with TRBJ1-5; TRBD1 aligns across 8 bases. This CDR3 comprises 16 residues. Germline lookup yields CDR1 KGHSH and CDR2 LQKENI. With 6 bases clipped from V and 4 bases from J, the junction kept 11 bases outside the gene matches. The CDR3 nucleotides read TGTGCCAGCTCCCTTGACAGGGGTATCCGTAATCAGCCCCAGCATTTT. It specifies CASSLDRGIRNQPQHF.

The CDR3 nucleotides read TGTGCCAGCAGCCCGGGAGAAGCTTTCTTT. This sequence encodes CASSPGEAFF. J is TRBJ1-1 and V is TRBV7-9; D gene ambiguous. Trimming stripped 5 bases from V and 8 bases from J, with 6 bases between. The CDR3 spans 10 residues. CDR1 is SEHNR, CDR2 FQNEAQ, per germline (reference sequence).

The gene calls are TRBV6-1 and TRBJ1-4; 7 nucleotides agree with TRBD1. Looked up from germline, CDR1 is MNHNS and CDR2 is SASEGT. V lost 3 bases, J lost 8 bases, and 15 bases stayed unmatched. CDR3 length: 17 residues. DNA of the CDR3: TGTGCCAGCAGTGATCCCCATCAACAGGGGCGGGTAGAAAAACTGTTTTTT. Protein sequence: CASSDPHQQGRVEKLFF.

The V and J genes are TRBV19 and TRBJ1-1; 7 positions agree with TRBD1. Per the germline V gene, CDR1 is LNHDA and CDR2 is SQIVND (reference sequence). This CDR3 has 14 amino acids. Trimming removed 5 bases from V and 1 base from J; junction bases left unmatched: 4. The CDR3 DNA sequence: TGTGCCAGTAGTGTCGACAGGGAGAACACTGAAGCTTTCTTT. It specifies CASSVDRENTEAFF.

Written as DNA, the CDR3 is TGTGCCAGCTCACCGGCCGTGCTAGGCACTGAAGCTTTCTTT. It encodes CASSPAVLGTEAFF. This chain uses TRBV18 with TRBJ1-1; D remains ambiguous. The CDR3 is made up of 14 amino acids. Trimming removed 3 bases at V and 4 bases at J, with 12 bases between. Per germline, CDR1 KGHSH and CDR2 LQKENI.

The chain employs TRBV11-2 and TRBJ2-4; unclear D gene. Germline values: CDR1 SGHAT, CDR2 FQNNGV. The CDR3 is 13 residues long. V dropped 7 bases and J dropped 0 bases, with 7 bases sitting between them. CDR3 loop: CASTNLAKNIQYF. CDR3 nucleotides: TGTGCCAGCACTAACCTAGCCAAAAACATTCAGTACTTC. Variable domain in full (rest from reference TRBV11-2 and TRBJ2-4): EAGVAQSPRYKIIEKRQSVAFWCNPISGHATLYWYQQILGQGPKLLIQFQNNGVVDDSQLPKDRFSAERLKGVDSTLKIQPAKLEDSAVYLCASTNLAKNIQYFGAGTRLSVL.

The chain couples TRBV6-1 to TRBJ1-3; D is perhaps TRBD1 (6 bases). Trimming stripped 1 base from V and 3 bases from J, with 16 bases between. This CDR3 is 17 amino acids long. Germline loops: CDR1 MNHNS, CDR2 SASEGT. CDR3 coding DNA: TGTGCCAGCAGTGAAGGAGGGGGACTACTACTTGGAAACACCATATATTTT. It codes for CASSEGGGLLLGNTIYF.

V gene TRBV5-6 combines with J gene TRBJ2-5; D possibly corresponds to TRBD1 (6 bases). The V end lost 2 bases, the J end lost 11 bases, and 13 bases lay between the germline ends. The CDR3 is made up of 12 amino acids. CDR1 SGHDT and CDR2 YYEEEE come from the germline V gene. CDR3 sequence (DNA): TGTGCCAGCAGCTTAGGGCCCGGGACACAGTACTTC. It encodes CASSLGPGTQYF.

This clone came up a few times. The V call is TRBV4-1, the J call TRBJ2-7; 10 bases match TRBD2. CDR1 MGHRA and CDR2 YSYEKL come from the germline V gene. The CDR3 extends over 16 amino acids. Trimming removed 1 base from V and 4 bases from J; junction bases left unmatched: 7. The DNA of the CDR3 is TGCGCCAGCAGCCAAGGGAGGGCTAGCGGGAGATACGAGCAGTACTTC. This codes for CASSQGRASGRYEQYF.

The chain combines TRBV29-1 with TRBJ1-1; 7 bases match TRBD1. CDR3 size: 14 residues. Germline trimming cut 2 bases from V and 4 bases from J; bases unmatched to any gene: 7. Germline CDR1 reads SQVTM; CDR2 reads ANQGSEA. In DNA, the CDR3 is TGCAGCGTTGAACCGACAGGGTCTGGCACTGAAGCTTTCTTT. It translates to CSVEPTGSGTEAFF.

The rearrangement joins TRBV28 to TRBJ2-6, with TRBD1 identical over 8 bases. After removal of 1 base from V and 0 bases from J, the junction contained 11 bases not matched to a gene. This CDR3 region has 20 residues. Germline lookup yields CDR1 MDHEN and CDR2 SYDVKM. This CDR3 reads CASSLFPRQGASSGANVLTF. CDR3 sequence (DNA): TGTGCCAGCAGTTTATTTCCCCGGCAGGGGGCTTCCTCTGGGGCCAACGTCCTGACTTTC.

The rearrangement joins TRBV19 to TRBJ2-2; D possibly corresponds to TRBD1 (6 bases). Germline CDR1 and CDR2: LNHDA and SQIVND (reference sequence). This CDR3 has 15 amino acids. V shed 6 bases and J shed 3 bases, with 14 bases lying between them. CDR3 bases: TGTGCCAGTAGCACCGACAGGCCAGACACCGGGGAGCTGTTTTTT. Encoded protein: CASSTDRPDTGELFF.

This sequence joins TRBV9 and TRBJ2-7; TRBD1 aligns across 8 bases. Trimming at V came to 1 base and at J to 6 bases, leaving 3 bases not matched to a gene. Germline CDR1 SGDLS, CDR2 YYNGEE. The CDR3 extends over 13 amino acids. The CDR3 DNA follows: TGTGCCAGCAGCGTAATCGACAGGGGCGAGCAGTACTTC. As protein: CASSVIDRGEQYF.

The chain recombines TRBV5-1 with TRBJ1-1, with D unclear. The germline V and J ends were trimmed by 4 bases and 4 bases, with 8 bases remaining between them. The CDR3 covers 12 residues. Per germline, CDR1 SGHRS and CDR2 YFSETQ. CDR3 amino acids: CASSAGGTEAFF. The CDR3 nucleotides read TGCGCCAGCAGCGCGGGAGGCACTGAAGCTTTCTTT.

In DNA, the CDR3 is TGCGCCAGCAGCCAAGCTTTCAGGGGTCCATCCCAGAACACTGAAGCTTTCTTT. It yields the protein CASSQAFRGPSQNTEAFF. The genes are TRBV4-1 and TRBJ1-1; D might be TRBD1 (6 bases). Germline CDR1 reads MGHRA; CDR2 reads YSYEKL. Deletions cut 1 base from V and 1 base from J, with 19 bases between. The CDR3 has 18 amino acids.

This chain links TRBV4-1 with TRBJ2-1; 8 bases fit TRBD2. Losses at the gene ends were 5 bases for V and 4 bases for J; bases not matched to a gene: 7. Germline V lookup: CDR1 MGHRA, CDR2 YSYEKL. This CDR3 has 15 residues. The CDR3 nucleotides read TGCGCCAGCAGCTCATCGGGGGGGGGATACAATGAGCAGTTCTTC. It codes for CASSSSGGGYNEQFF.